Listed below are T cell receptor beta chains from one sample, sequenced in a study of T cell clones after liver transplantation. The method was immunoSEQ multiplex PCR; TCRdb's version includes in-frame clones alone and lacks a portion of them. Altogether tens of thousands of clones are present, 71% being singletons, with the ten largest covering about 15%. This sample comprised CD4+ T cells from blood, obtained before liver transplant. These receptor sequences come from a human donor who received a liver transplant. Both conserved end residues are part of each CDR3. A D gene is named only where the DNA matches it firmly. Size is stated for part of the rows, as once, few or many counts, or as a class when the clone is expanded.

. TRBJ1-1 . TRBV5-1 TGCGCCAGCAGCTTGCAGGGGACCTCTGAAGCTTTCTTT CASSLQGTSEAFF
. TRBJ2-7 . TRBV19 TGTGCCAGTAGTGAACAAGCCTACGAGCAGTACTTC CASSEQAYEQYF
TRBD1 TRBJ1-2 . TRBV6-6 TGTGCCAGCAGACCCGGACAGGGGTACTATGGCTACACCTTC CASRPGQGYYGYTF
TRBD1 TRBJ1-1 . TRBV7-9 TGTGCCAGCACCCTGACAGGGTTGGACACTGAAGCTTTCTTT CASTLTGLDTEAFF
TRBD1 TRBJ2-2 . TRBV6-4 TGTGCCAGCAGTGATCCGGGACAGGGTGTCGGGGAGCTGTTTTTT CASSDPGQGVGELFF
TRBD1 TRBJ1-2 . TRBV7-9 TGTGCCAGCAGCTCGACAGGGGAAGGCTACACCTTC CASSSTGEGYTF
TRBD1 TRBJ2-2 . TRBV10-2 TGCGCCAGCAGTGACTCGGACAGGGGACAAACCGGGGAGCTGTTTTTT CASSDSDRGQTGELFF
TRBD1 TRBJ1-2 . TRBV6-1 TGTGCCAGCAGGGGACAGGGTACTAACTATGGCTACACCTTC CASRGQGTNYGYTF
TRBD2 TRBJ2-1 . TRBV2 TGTGCCAGCACCGATCCGGGACTAGTATACAATGAGCAGTTCTTC CASTDPGLVYNEQFF
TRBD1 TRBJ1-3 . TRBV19 TGTGCCAGTATCCCTCCCCGGAGGACAGGAGCCTCTGGAAACACCATATATTTT CASIPPRRTGASGNTIYF
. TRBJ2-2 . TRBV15 TGTGCCACCAGCAGAGGGCCTCACGGGGAGCTGTTTTTT CATSRGPHGELFF
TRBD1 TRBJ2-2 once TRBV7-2 TGTGCCAGCAGCCCAGGGGGCACCGGGGAGCTGTTTTTT CASSPGGTGELFF
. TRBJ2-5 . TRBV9 TGTGCCAGCAGCGTAGGTAGCAGGGGGGAAGAGACCCAGTACTTC CASSVGSRGEETQYF
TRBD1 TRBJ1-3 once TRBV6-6 TGTGCCAGCAGTTACCCCGGGACAGGGACAAACACCATATATTTT CASSYPGTGTNTIYF
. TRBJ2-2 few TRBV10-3 TGTGCCATCAGTGACCGAACCCCCAGGGGTTTGGGGGAGCTGTTTTTT CAISDRTPRGLGELFF
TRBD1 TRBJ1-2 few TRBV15 TGTGCCACCAGCCCGAGGACAGGGAGGCTCGCTGGCTACACCTTC CATSPRTGRLAGYTF
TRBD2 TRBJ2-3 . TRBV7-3 TGTGCCAGCAGCTTAACCCTAGGGCGGGGGGAATCAAATACGCAGTATTTT CASSLTLGRGESNTQYF
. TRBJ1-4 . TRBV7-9 TGTGCCAGCAGCTTAGCGAGCGACTTTAATGAAAAACTGTTTTTT CASSLASDFNEKLFF
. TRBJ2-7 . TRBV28 TGTGCCAGCAGTTCTACCACCACGGGGATCCTCTACGAGCAGTACTTC CASSSTTTGILYEQYF
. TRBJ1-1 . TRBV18 TGTGCCAGCTCGGGAGAGACTGAAGCTTTCTTT CASSGETEAFF
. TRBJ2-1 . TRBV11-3 TGTGCCAGCAGCCGTCCCGGGGGTAATAATGAGCAGTTCTTC CASSRPGGNNEQFF
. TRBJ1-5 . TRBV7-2 TGTGCCAGCAGCTTAGAGAGGTGGGAGCCCCAGCATTTT CASSLERWEPQHF
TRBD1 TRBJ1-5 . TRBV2 TGTGCCAGCAGGGTCACAGGGGTTGATCAGCCCCAGCATTTT CASRVTGVDQPQHF
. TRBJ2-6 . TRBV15 TGTGCCACCAGCGAGGCGGGGCCGGGGGCCAACGTCCTGACTTTC CATSEAGPGANVLTF
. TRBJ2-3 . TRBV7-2 TGTGCCAGCAGCTTAGCTCCCCCCGGAGCACAGTATTTT CASSLAPPGAQYF
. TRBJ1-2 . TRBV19 TGTGCCAGTAGTATTTCCTGGGAGGGAGCCGGCTACACCTTC CASSISWEGAGYTF
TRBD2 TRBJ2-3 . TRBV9 TGTGCCAGCAGCGTAGTAGGACTAGCGGCCACAGATACGCAGTATTTT CASSVVGLAATDTQYF
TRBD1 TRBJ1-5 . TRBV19 TGTGCCAGCCTAATGGACGGGACAGGGTCCTATAGCAATCAGCCCCAGCATTTT CASLMDGTGSYSNQPQHF
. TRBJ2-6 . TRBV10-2 TGCGCCAGCACCGCAGGGTCGGGCTCTGGGGCCAACGTCCTGACTTTC CASTAGSGSGANVLTF
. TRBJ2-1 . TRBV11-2 TGTGCCAGCAGCTCCGCCCCCTCCGGGACACTTCGGGATGAGCAGTTCTTC CASSSAPSGTLRDEQFF
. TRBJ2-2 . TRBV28 TGTGCCAGCCTCAGGGTTAACACCGGGGAGCTGTTTTTT CASLRVNTGELFF
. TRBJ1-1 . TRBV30 TGTGCCTGGAACGGGAGGAACACTGAAGCTTTCTTT CAWNGRNTEAFF
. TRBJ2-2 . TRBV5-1 TGCGCCAGCAGCTCCACAGGTGACACCGGGGAGCTGTTTTTT CASSSTGDTGELFF
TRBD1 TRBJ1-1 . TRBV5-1 TGCGCCAGTACGAAAGGAGGGGGCGAAACTGAAGCTTTCTTT CASTKGGGETEAFF
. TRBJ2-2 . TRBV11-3 TGTGCCAGCAGCTTATATTCCACCGGGGAGCTGTTTTTT CASSLYSTGELFF
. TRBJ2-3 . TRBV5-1 TGCGCCAGCAGCTTGATCGGGGTGACCACAGATACGCAGTATTTT CASSLIGVTTDTQYF
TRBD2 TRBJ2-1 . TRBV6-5 TGTGCCAGCTCCAGTGGACTAGCGACAAACAATGAGCAGTTCTTC CASSSGLATNNEQFF
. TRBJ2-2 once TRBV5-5 TGTGCCAGCTTTCGAACAGGGACGAACACCGGGGAGCTGTTTTTT CASFRTGTNTGELFF
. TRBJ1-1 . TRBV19 TGTGCCACGGTAGGATATTCGGGCACTGAAGCTTTCTTT CATVGYSGTEAFF
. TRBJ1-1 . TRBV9 TGTGCCAGCAGCGTAGGGCACCGCTTGAACACTGAAGCTTTCTTT CASSVGHRLNTEAFF
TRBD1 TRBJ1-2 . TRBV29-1 TGCAGCGTTGGGACAGGGGGCCTTGGCTACACCTTC CSVGTGGLGYTF
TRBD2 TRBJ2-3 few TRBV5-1 TGCGCCAGCAGCCTCGGACTAGCGGGGGCAGATACGCAGTATTTT CASSLGLAGADTQYF
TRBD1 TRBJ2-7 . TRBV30 TGTGCCTGGAACAGGGGGCCTTCCTACGAGCAGTACTTC CAWNRGPSYEQYF
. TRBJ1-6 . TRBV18 TGTGCCAGCTCGGCCAACAGTGGAAACTTTAATTCACCCCTCCACTTT CASSANSGNFNSPLHF
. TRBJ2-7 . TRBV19 TGTGCCAGTAGTCCAGGTACCTACGAGCAGTACTTC CASSPGTYEQYF
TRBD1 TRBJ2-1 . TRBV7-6 TGTGCCAGCAGCGGACAGGGCGATGAGCAGTTCTTC CASSGQGDEQFF